Below, 26 T cell receptor beta chains from the same sample are listed, as sequenced in a study of T cells after yellow fever vaccination. In TCRdb, the 5' RACE reads were re-called with MiXCR into one record per CDR3 protein. There are some 240,000 distinct CDR3 sequences in the sample; about 5.2% occur only once, and 3% to 4% lies in the top ten. The source material was CD4+ T cells sorted from PBMCs, sampled on the day of the yellow fever booster vaccination. The receptors were sampled from a man aged 18-30 years who received the YFV17D yellow fever vaccine.

The chain has TRBV5-1 and TRBJ2-1, with 15 bases aligning to TRBD2. The trim removed 0 bases at V and 4 bases at J, leaving 8 bases unmatched. Germline values: CDR1 SGHRS, CDR2 YFSETQ. This CDR3 comprises 19 residues. DNA for the CDR3: TGCGCCAGCAGCTTGGTGGGGACTAGCGGGGGGCATAAATACAATGAGCAGTTCTTC. The encoded protein is CASSLVGTSGGHKYNEQFF.

This clonotype was seen ten or more times. The chain couples TRBV5-1 to TRBJ2-3; D ambiguous. The germline V and J ends were trimmed by 4 bases and 7 bases, with 7 bases remaining between them. CDR3 length equals 11 residues. CDR1 SGHRS and CDR2 YFSETQ come from the germline V gene. The CDR3 nucleotides read TGCGCCAGCAGCGACTTTCATACGCAGTATTTT. Its protein is CASSDFHTQYF.

This clonotype was counted only a few times. V gene TRBV20-1 combines with J gene TRBJ1-2; 7 bases are shared with TRBD1. The CDR3 length is 15 residues. The ends lost 3 bases at V and 3 bases at J; junction bases unmatched: 10. Looked up from germline, CDR1 is DFQATT and CDR2 is SNEGSKA (reference sequence). CDR3 in amino acids: CSASVTGVYDYGYTF. DNA of the CDR3: TGCAGTGCTAGTGTTACAGGGGTATATGACTATGGCTACACCTTC.

J is TRBJ1-2 and V is TRBV20-1; D is unresolved. Trimming removed 6 bases from V and 1 base from J, with 18 bases in between. CDR3 length equals 15 residues. Germline assignment: CDR1 DFQATT and CDR2 SNEGSKA (reference sequence). This CDR3 reads CSAPRSFRVNYGYTF. The CDR3, as DNA: TGCAGTGCCCCCAGATCCTTCCGGGTTAACTATGGCTACACCTTC.

This clonotype appeared a few times. The chain has TRBV18 and TRBJ1-2; D is perhaps TRBD1 (6 bases). CDR1 is KGHSH and CDR2 is LQKENI in the germline V gene. The CDR3 extends over 13 amino acids. V was clipped by 1 base and J by 4 bases, with 7 bases between them. The CDR3 region is CASSPRGAYGYTF. The CDR3 DNA reads TGTGCCAGCTCACCACGGGGGGCCTATGGCTACACCTTC.

This clonotype was picked up many times. The chain employs TRBV5-1 and TRBJ2-5; no firm D call. Germline V gene sequence: CDR1 SGHRS, CDR2 YFSETQ. The CDR3 contains 13 residues. V lost 2 bases and J 1 base, leaving 6 bases between the germline ends. Here the CDR3 reads CASSFRFQETQYF. The CDR3 nucleotides read TGCGCCAGCAGCTTTCGGTTCCAAGAGACCCAGTACTTC.

This clonotype turned up a few times. This chain uses TRBV20-1 with TRBJ2-4, with 9 nucleotides matching TRBD1. The CDR3 has 17 residues. The trim removed 0 bases at V and 1 base at J, leaving 7 bases unmatched. In germline, CDR1 is DFQATT, CDR2 SNEGSKA (reference sequence). The CDR3 DNA is TGCAGTGCTAGAGAGGGAAGAGGACAGGGGGCCAAAAACATTCAGTACTTC. This sequence encodes CSAREGRGQGAKNIQYF.

In the case of this clonotype: This may stem from a read error, because a much larger clone lies one nucleotide away. This chain uses TRBV29-1 with TRBJ2-5, with D perhaps TRBD2 (6 bases). The CDR3 is made up of 12 amino acids. Germline assignment: CDR1 SQVTM and CDR2 ANQGSEA. V was pared by 6 bases and J by 3 bases, with 11 bases between. CDR3 sequence reads: CSVSAGKETQYF. In nucleotides, the CDR3 is TGCAGCGTGTCCGCGGGGAAAGAGACCCAGTACTTC.

Many counts were recorded for this clonotype. V gene TRBV20-1 combines with J gene TRBJ2-2; TRBD1 matches 8 bases. V shed 6 bases and J 4 bases; nucleotides not matched to a gene: 10. The CDR3 has 15 amino acids. Germline CDR1 DFQATT, CDR2 SNEGSKA (reference sequence). The CDR3 region is CSAPLPTGATGELFF. The CDR3 region has the DNA TGCAGTGCCCCGCTACCGACAGGGGCCACCGGGGAGCTGTTTTTT.

This clonotype has ten or more counts. CDR3 region: CASTPNSNQPQHF. CDR3 DNA: TGTGCCAGCACCCCAAATAGCAATCAGCCCCAGCATTTT. The rearrangement joins TRBV12-3 or TRBV12-4 to TRBJ1-5; D ambiguous. CDR3 size: 13 residues. V shed 7 bases and J shed 0 bases, with 7 bases lying between them.

This clonotype was recorded many times. V gene TRBV20-1 combines with J gene TRBJ2-3, with 7 bases matching TRBD1. The CDR3 totals 14 residues. Looked up from germline, CDR1 is DFQATT and CDR2 is SNEGSKA (reference sequence). The V segment lost 4 bases and the J segment 15 bases; nucleotides outside the gene matches: 19. CDR3 sequence reads: CSAKRGSTQGDGYF. CDR3 nucleotide sequence: TGCAGTGCTAAGAGGGGCAGTACCCAGGGGGACGGATATTTT.

The chain has TRBV6-5 and TRBJ2-2; 11 nucleotides line up with TRBD1. Germline CDR1 and CDR2: MNHEY and SVGAGI. Trimming cost V 5 bases and J 5 bases; bases outside gene matches: 4. The CDR3 has 15 amino acids. This CDR3 is CASSRTGGSTGELFF. CDR3 DNA sequence: TGTGCCAGCAGTCGGACAGGGGGCAGTACCGGGGAGCTGTTTTTT.

In its sample, this clonotype was seen many times. This chain connects TRBV20-1 to TRBJ2-5; possibly TRBD1 for D (5 bases). Germline V gene data show CDR1 as DFQATT and CDR2 as SNEGSKA (reference sequence). V gave up 4 bases and J gave up 6 bases, with 12 bases separating them. The CDR3 loop spans 12 amino acids. CDR3 region: CSAIETEKTQYF. The CDR3 DNA is TGCAGTGCTATCGAGACAGAAAAGACCCAGTACTTC.

This clonotype has only a few counts. CDR3 amino acids: CASSLNPPNRGEQQYF. CDR3 nucleotides: TGTGCCAGCAGCTTAAATCCCCCGAACCGTGGTGAGCAGCAGTACTTC. The chain uses TRBV7-3 and TRBJ2-7; D unresolved. This CDR3 comprises 16 residues. The V end lost 1 base, the J end lost 8 bases, and 21 bases lay between the germline ends. Germline V gene lookup returns CDR1 SGHTA and CDR2 FQGTGA.

This clonotype has a count of ten or more. The gene calls are TRBV7-2 and TRBJ2-7, with D possibly TRBD2 on 5 matching bases. There are 16 residues in the CDR3. V shed 4 bases and J shed 0 bases, with 16 bases lying between them. Per germline, CDR1 SGHTA and CDR2 FQGNSA. The CDR3 DNA sequence: TGTGCCAGCAGCTCATTTCCCCGGGGTAGCTCCTACGAGCAGTACTTC. This sequence encodes CASSSFPRGSSYEQYF.

This sequence joins TRBV2 and TRBJ1-5; D not resolved. Germline CDR1 SNHLY, CDR2 FYNNEI. The CDR3 contains 13 residues. The germline V and J ends were trimmed by 7 bases and 7 bases, with 14 bases remaining between them. CDR3 bases: TGTGCCAGCACCTCAGGCGGGCCCCAGCCCCAGCATTTT. Translation: CASTSGGPQPQHF.

This rearrangement joins TRBV7-9 to TRBJ2-2; 7 positions match TRBD1. With 5 bases clipped from V and 3 bases from J, the junction kept 12 bases outside the gene matches. This CDR3 is built from 17 residues. Germline V gives CDR1 SEHNR, CDR2 FQNEAQ (reference sequence). The chain's CDR3 is CASSPRRQGPYTGELFF. The DNA of the CDR3 is TGTGCCAGCAGCCCTCGACGACAGGGACCTTACACCGGGGAGCTGTTTTTT.

This clonotype was detected a few times. The chain is built from TRBV6-2 or TRBV6-3 and TRBJ1-5, with D possibly TRBD1 on 5 matching bases. With 5 bases removed from V and 0 bases from J, the gap between germline ends came to 14 bases. The CDR3 covers 16 residues. Germline CDR1 is MNHEY and CDR2 is SVGEGT. This CDR3 reads CASSPDSPLSNQPQHF. CDR3 bases: TGTGCCAGCAGTCCCGACAGTCCCCTTAGCAATCAGCCCCAGCATTTT.

This clonotype has a handful of counts. The gene calls are TRBV20-1 and TRBJ2-1; the D gene is possibly TRBD2 (6 bases). V lost 2 bases and J 1 base, leaving 9 bases between the germline ends. The germline CDR1 and CDR2 sequences are DFQATT and SNEGSKA (reference sequence). The CDR3 has 14 amino acids. The chain's CDR3 is CSARLGGSYNEQFF. CDR3 sequence (DNA): TGCAGTGCTAGACTCGGGGGTTCCTACAATGAGCAGTTCTTC.

This clonotype occurred a few times. The gene calls are TRBV29-1 and TRBJ1-4; D is unclear. V gave up 8 bases and J gave up 4 bases, with 11 bases separating them. The germline CDR1 and CDR2 sequences are SQVTM and ANQGSEA. This CDR3 is built from 12 residues. The CDR3 DNA is TGCAGCCACTCAGGAGATAATGAAAAACTGTTTTTT. Protein sequence: CSHSGDNEKLFF.

The chain has TRBV19 and TRBJ1-1; D unresolved. CDR3 length: 14 residues. Germline V CDR1 and CDR2: LNHDA, SQIVND (reference sequence). Trimming took off 3 bases at V and 0 bases at J, with 8 bases between the two ends. The CDR3 DNA sequence: TGTGCCAGTAGTATTCCCGGATTGAACACTGAAGCTTTCTTT. Translating it yields CASSIPGLNTEAFF.

V is TRBV12-3 or TRBV12-4 and J is TRBJ1-1; D remains unclear. Trimming cost V 5 bases and J 11 bases, with 15 bases left between them. This CDR3 contains 12 residues. The DNA for the CDR3 is TGTGCCAGCAGTCCTATGCCTACGGTGGCTTTCTTT. It translates to CASSPMPTVAFF.

This clonotype was detected a few times. This chain joins TRBV3-1 and TRBJ1-5; D ambiguous. Between the trimmed V and J ends, which lost 0 bases and 7 bases, there was a span of 10 bases. From germline, CDR1 is LGHDT and CDR2 YNNKEL (reference sequence). This CDR3 contains 14 residues. CDR3 protein: CASSQDTVGQPQHF. The CDR3 nucleotides are TGTGCCAGCAGCCAAGACACCGTGGGGCAGCCCCAGCATTTT.

This clonotype was seen more than once but under ten times. V usage is TRBV13 and J usage is TRBJ2-7, with 9 bases lining up with TRBD2. Trimming at V came to 2 bases and at J to 0 bases, leaving 11 bases not matched to a gene. CDR1 is PRHDT, CDR2 FYEKMQ, per germline (reference sequence). This CDR3 contains 18 residues. This chain's CDR3 is CASSLWPSGAAYSYEQYF. The DNA for the CDR3 is TGTGCCAGCAGCTTATGGCCTAGCGGGGCCGCATACTCCTACGAGCAGTACTTC.

The chain combines TRBV9 with TRBJ2-5, with D perhaps TRBD1 or TRBD2 (6 bases each). The CDR3 has 15 residues. Trimming cost V 3 bases and J 4 bases, with 16 bases left between them. Per germline, CDR1 SGDLS and CDR2 YYNGEE. The DNA for the CDR3 is TGTGCCAGCAGCGGTCACGGGGGCTGGGGAGAGACCCAGTACTTC. Its protein is CASSGHGGWGETQYF.

This clonotype was counted only a few times. This chain connects TRBV7-7 to TRBJ2-1; the D is unclear. This CDR3 comprises 15 residues. V lost 0 bases and J 4 bases, leaving 10 bases between the germline ends. Germline V gives CDR1 SSHAT, CDR2 FNYEAQ (reference sequence). CDR3 in DNA: TGTGCCAGCAGCTTAGCCCTTGGTCAGTACAATGAGCAGTTCTTC. Translation: CASSLALGQYNEQFF.